This TCR beta chain comes out of a study of T cell repertoires in cytomegalovirus infection. This clonotype appeared many times. The target antigen is unknown. Germline lookup yields CDR1 MNHNS and CDR2 SASEGT. Trimming stripped 7 bases from V and 1 base from J, with 10 bases between. This CDR3 region has 13 residues. MiXCR, applied by TCRdb to the reads, yields one record per CDR3 protein. The sample consists of under 150,000 distinct CDR3 sequences, around 31% of them appearing once. The sample was CD8+ T cells from cultured PBMCs, taken from culture after CMV antigen stimulation. The receptor's source is a human donor in good health (CMV status not recorded). Some clones in this sample may be carry-over from other donors' samples. This rearrangement joins TRBV6-1 to TRBJ2-5; tentative D call: TRBD1 (5 bases). CDR3 in DNA: TGTGCCAGCACCAGGGATTTCCAAGAGACCCAGTACTTC. Its protein is CASTRDFQETQYF.